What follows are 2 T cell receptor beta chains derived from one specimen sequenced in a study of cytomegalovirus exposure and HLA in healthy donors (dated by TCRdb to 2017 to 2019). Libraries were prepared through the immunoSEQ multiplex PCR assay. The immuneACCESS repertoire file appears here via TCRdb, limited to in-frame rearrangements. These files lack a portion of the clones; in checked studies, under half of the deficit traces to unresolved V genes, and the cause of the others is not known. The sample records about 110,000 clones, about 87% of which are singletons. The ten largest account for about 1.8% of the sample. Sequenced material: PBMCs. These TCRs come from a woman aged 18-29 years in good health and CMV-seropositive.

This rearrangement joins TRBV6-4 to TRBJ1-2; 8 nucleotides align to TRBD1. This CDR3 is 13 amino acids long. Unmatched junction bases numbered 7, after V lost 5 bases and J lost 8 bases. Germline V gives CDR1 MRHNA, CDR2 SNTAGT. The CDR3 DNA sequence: TGTGCCAGCAGTTCCGGACAGGGCCGGGGCTACACCTTC. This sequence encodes CASSSGQGRGYTF.

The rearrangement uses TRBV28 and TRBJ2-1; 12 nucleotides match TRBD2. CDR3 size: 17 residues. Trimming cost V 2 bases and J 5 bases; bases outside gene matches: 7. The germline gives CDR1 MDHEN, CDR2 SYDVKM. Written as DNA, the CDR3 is TGTGCCAGCAGTTTACTGCTAGCGGGGGGGCGGGACAATGAGCAGTTCTTC. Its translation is CASSLLLAGGRDNEQFF.